The subject of this entry is one T cell receptor (beta chain). The specificity of this receptor is unknown. No base quality information exists; no much larger clone differs at one position. The record originates from a study of blood T cell repertoires in COVID-19 (dated by TCRdb to 2020 to 2021). With respect to the entire study: Samples covering the acute and convalescent phases of COVID-19 were provided by collaborators in the United States, Italy and Spain. The material from the prospective study consisted of cDNA or gDNA derived from T cells, B-cell-depleted T cells, or PBMCs. Subjects who had been exposed to COVID-19, were actively infected with it, or had recovered from it provided the deeply sampled blood TCRbeta repertoires that made up the dataset. The repertoires were made available in a free public database intended to serve as a resource for research on the immune response to SARS-CoV-2. Samples were obtained from the ongoing ImmuneRACE study (first 160 participants) and from approximately 1,200 subjects provided by 6 global collaborators. Nearly every sample came with metadata listing a de-identified subject ID, COVID-19 status, age in years and sex. Where HLA class I and class II types were available, the types were taken from metadata supplied by the sample provider, not from assay-based typing.

The paper's findings and limits, for the study overall: How much clinical and demographic metadata was included differed by source and by participant, and the metadata was provided uncurated.

Taken from cysteine to phenylalanine, the CDR3 has 12 residues. Here the CDR3 DNA is all that survives: 36 bases in frame from base 1. From V the trimming removes 5 bases and from J it removes 14 bases, while the gene matches leave 8 bases of the junction unaccounted for. CDR1 and CDR2, per the germline V gene, are SGHAT and FQNNGV. TCRbeta CDR3 regions were amplified from genomic DNA using the immunoSEQ Assay, a bias-controlled multiplex PCR. On the study's bioinformatics: Within the assay, amplification of reference gene primers was used to estimate how many nucleated cells each sample contained. Sequence reads were collapsed and filtered to measure the absolute abundance of every unique TCRbeta CDR3 rearrangement. For each sample, productive Simpson clonality was calculated as the square root of Simpson's diversity index over productive rearrangements. The table was pulled from immuneACCESS by TCRdb, which kept in-frame rearrangements only. Such tables lose some clones; where checked, under half of the loss comes from unresolved V genes, and the rest has no known cause. That table gives V, J and clone size, and the DNA gave D and trimming. In this sample the table shows some 130,000 clones, 90% of which occur a single time. 3.5% to 5% of the sample rests with the top ten.

At one collaborating source in Seattle, patients were enrolled during active infection and were followed longitudinally through the course of disease. Whole blood was collected in K2EDTA tubes by collaborating institutions according to the institutions' own protocols. For TCRbeta analysis, collaborators shipped samples as frozen whole blood, isolated PBMCs, or DNA extracted from either of those sample types. This TCR was sampled from a man in his fifties or sixties with COVID-19, enrolled during active disease. The sample consisted of peripheral blood. The sequence links TRBV11-2 to TRBJ1-4; TRBD1 aligns with 7 central bases. The sequence in DNA is TGTGCCAGCAGCCCAACAGGGGCTATCCTGTTTTTT. It translates as CASSPTGAILFF.